These 28 T cell receptor beta chains were all obtained from the same sample, sequenced in a study of response to subunit inactivated influenza vaccine. TCRdb processed the RT-PCR reads anew with MiXCR; each CDR3 protein has one entry. The sample consists of about 190,000 distinct CDR3 sequences, 13% to 15% of them appearing once. The input for sequencing was CD8+ T cells sorted from PBMCs, taken roughly 5 days after vaccination. Source of these receptors: a man aged 50 to 59 who received an inactivated influenza vaccine.

The chain carries TRBV2 and TRBJ2-7, with D perhaps TRBD1 (5 bases). CDR3 size: 13 residues. Between the trimmed V and J ends, which lost 5 bases and 3 bases, there was a span of 11 bases. The V gene's germline CDR1 is SNHLY and CDR2 FYNNEI. Here the CDR3 reads CASSSGPFYEQYF. CDR3 DNA: TGTGCCAGCAGTTCAGGGCCATTCTACGAGCAGTACTTC.

This clonotype was counted at least ten times. The chain carries TRBV4-1 and TRBJ2-1, with D possibly matching TRBD1 (5 bases). V was shortened by 0 bases and J by 1 base, with 7 bases between the two germline ends. The CDR3 is 15 amino acids. Per germline, CDR1 MGHRA and CDR2 YSYEKL. CDR3 DNA: TGCGCCAGCAGCCAAGATCAGGGTTCCTACAATGAGCAGTTCTTC. It translates to CASSQDQGSYNEQFF.

This clonotype has more than one count but fewer than ten. The CDR3: CASSQGRELFF. In DNA form, the CDR3 reads TGTGCCAGCAGCCAAGGCCGGGAGCTGTTTTTT. The gene calls are TRBV3-1 and TRBJ2-2, with D hard to call. With 1 base removed from V and 9 bases from J, the gap between germline ends came to 3 bases. Per germline, CDR1 LGHDT and CDR2 YNNKEL (reference sequence). The CDR3 runs to 11 residues.

The chain combines TRBV15 with TRBJ2-1, with D unresolved. There are 15 residues in the CDR3. Germline V CDR1 and CDR2: LNHNV, YYDKDF (reference sequence). V lost 0 bases and J 0 bases, leaving 6 bases between the germline ends. The CDR3 nucleotides are TGTGCCACCAGCAGAGAGGTTAGCTCCTACAATGAGCAGTTCTTC. Protein: CATSREVSSYNEQFF.

This clonotype is labeled medium-sized. The chain joins TRBV6-2 or TRBV6-3 to TRBJ2-2, with D possibly being TRBD1 or TRBD2 (5 bases each). Germline CDR1 is MNHEY and CDR2 is SVGEGT. V was pared by 7 bases and J by 7 bases, with 10 bases between. The CDR3 totals 12 residues. CDR3 nucleotide sequence: TGTGCCAGCACGAGAGGGGACGGGGAGCTGTTTTTT. Protein product: CASTRGDGELFF.

The gene calls are TRBV4-2 and TRBJ2-7; TRBD2 matches at 11 bases. The CDR3 has 18 amino acids. Germline CDR1 is LGHNA and CDR2 is YNFKEQ. The ends lost 3 bases at V and 2 bases at J; junction bases unmatched: 12. The CDR3 loop is CASSQELAGGTYAYEQYF. The CDR3, as DNA: TGTGCCAGCAGCCAGGAGTTAGCGGGAGGGACTTATGCCTACGAGCAGTACTTC.

This clonotype showed up just a few times. J is TRBJ2-7 and V is TRBV20-1; tentatively, D is TRBD2 (5 bases). The CDR3 runs 15 residues. Germline assignment: CDR1 DFQATT and CDR2 SNEGSKA (reference sequence). Trimming stripped 4 bases from V and 4 bases from J, with 20 bases between. This CDR3 reads CSAKVPERLNYEQYF. CDR3 coding DNA: TGCAGTGCTAAAGTTCCGGAGAGACTAAATTACGAGCAGTACTTC.

This clonotype appeared a single time. At one end, the junction sequence differs from germline, possibly due to a read error. V and J are TRBV12-3 or TRBV12-4 and TRBJ2-2; D is ambiguous. The CDR3 runs 12 residues. CDR3 in DNA: TGTGCCAGCAGTTTATCTGGAAAACGGAAGCTTTTT. Protein product: CASSLSGKRKLF.

The chain has TRBV30 and TRBJ2-6; 8 bases align to TRBD2. CDR1 and CDR2 from the germline V gene are GTSNPN and SVGIG (reference sequence). CDR3 size: 18 residues. Trimming took 6 bases from V and 0 from J; bases not matched to a gene: 13. CDR3 region: CACHSGGSGNSGANVLTF. CDR3 coding DNA: TGTGCCTGTCACTCGGGGGGGAGCGGGAACTCTGGGGCCAACGTCCTGACTTTC.

V and J are TRBV4-3 and TRBJ2-7; TRBD2 matches 7 bases. Germline V gene data show CDR1 as LGHNA and CDR2 as YSLEER. There are 16 residues in the CDR3. V was clipped by 0 bases and J by 6 bases; unmatched bases: 11. The CDR3 DNA reads as TGCGCCAGCAGCCAAGATTGGGGGAGGGCCGCCCGCGAGCAGTACTTC. Its translation: CASSQDWGRAAREQYF.

The CDR3 is CASSQTGVEQFF. The CDR3 bases are TGTGCCAGCAGCCAGACAGGAGTTGAGCAGTTCTTC. V and J are TRBV7-6 and TRBJ2-1, with D possibly TRBD1 on 6 matching bases. The V end was cut by 5 bases, the J end by 9 bases, with 11 bases between. Germline V gene data show CDR1 as SGHVS and CDR2 as FNYEAQ. The CDR3 contains 12 residues.

The chain couples TRBV7-6 to TRBJ2-7, with 11 bases that match TRBD1. This CDR3 region has 14 residues. Germline V CDR1 and CDR2: SGHVS, FNYEAQ. J gave up 6 bases and V 5 bases, and 6 bases lay outside the gene matches. For the CDR3, the DNA is TGTGCCAGCAGCCTCGGACAGGGGGCGGGCGAGCAGTACTTC. This codes for CASSLGQGAGEQYF.

This clonotype showed up just a few times. This chain connects TRBV28 to TRBJ1-2; possibly TRBD1 for D (6 bases). Germline lookup yields CDR1 MDHEN and CDR2 SYDVKM. Trimming stripped 4 bases from V and 4 bases from J, with 10 bases between. The CDR3 covers 13 residues. In DNA, the CDR3 is TGTGCCAGCAGTTGGGGGGGCGCCTATGGCTACACCTTC. Its protein product is CASSWGGAYGYTF.

V and J are TRBV13 and TRBJ2-2; D ambiguous. Germline V CDR1 and CDR2: PRHDT, FYEKMQ (reference sequence). This CDR3 has 14 residues. Trimming left V 4 bases short and J 6 bases short, with 12 bases between. The CDR3 region has the DNA TGTGCCAGCAGCTCCACAATAAGAGCCGGGGAGCTGTTTTTT. It yields the protein CASSSTIRAGELFF. The variable domain in full, completed from reference TRBV13 and TRBJ2-2, reads AAGVIQSPRHLIKEKRETATLKCYPIPRHDTVYWYQQGPGQDPQFLISFYEKMQSDKGSIPDRFSAQQFSDYHSELNMSSLELGDSALYFCASSSTIRAGELFFGEGSRLTVL.

This clonotype has at least ten counts. This chain uses TRBV3-1 with TRBJ2-3; 8 nucleotides line up with TRBD1. The CDR3 covers 14 residues. J lost 6 bases, V lost 1 base, and 3 bases had no gene match. Germline values: CDR1 LGHDT, CDR2 YNNKEL (reference sequence). The CDR3 DNA follows: TGTGCCAGCAGCCAAGGAGGACAGGGCGATACGCAGTATTTT. This codes for CASSQGGQGDTQYF.

This clonotype has a count of ten or more. The V call is TRBV18, the J call TRBJ1-1, with D possibly TRBD1 on 5 matching bases. The V and J ends lost 2 bases and 0 bases respectively, with 19 bases between them. CDR3 length: 18 amino acids. Looked up from germline, CDR1 is KGHSH and CDR2 is LQKENI. The CDR3 coding sequence is TGTGCCAGCTCACCAAGTGGAAGGGGCGCGGAGGTGAACACTGAAGCTTTCTTT. Its protein product is CASSPSGRGAEVNTEAFF.

The chain is built from TRBV6-5 and TRBJ2-7, with D possibly TRBD1 on 5 matching bases. There are 16 residues in the CDR3. The germline gives CDR1 MNHEY, CDR2 SVGAGI. Trimming shortened V by 1 base and J by 7 bases, and 20 bases separated the two germline ends. CDR3 nucleotide sequence: TGTGCCAGCAGTTACTTATCATGGGGCCCTCGGGTGGAGCAGTACTTC. Protein sequence: CASSYLSWGPRVEQYF.

J is TRBJ1-1 and V is TRBV6-1; D gene unclear. Germline V gene lookup returns CDR1 MNHNS and CDR2 SASEGT. This CDR3 region has 13 residues. V was cut by 4 bases and J by 3 bases, with 9 bases left in between. As DNA, the CDR3 is TGTGCCAGCAGTGGGTTTGGGTACACTGAAGCTTTCTTT. Translating gives CASSGFGYTEAFF.

This chain uses TRBV10-3 with TRBJ2-7, with D possibly TRBD2 on 6 matching bases. Looked up from germline, CDR1 is ENHRY and CDR2 is SYGVKD. V lost 2 bases to trimming and J lost 3 bases, with 23 bases between them. The CDR3 spans 18 residues. CDR3 DNA sequence: TGTGCCATCAGTGAGCCCATGTCGCTAGGGACTGAACTCTACGAGCAGTACTTC. Amino acid sequence: CAISEPMSLGTELYEQYF.

The V gene is TRBV28, the J gene TRBJ2-3; D is perhaps TRBD1 or TRBD2 (7 bases each). V was trimmed by 3 bases and J by 6 bases, leaving 16 bases between them. CDR1 is MDHEN, CDR2 SYDVKM, per germline. CDR3 size: 15 residues. DNA for the CDR3: TGTGCCAGCAGTTTTTGGGAGGGGGCAATTGATACGCAGTATTTT. Translated, it gives CASSFWEGAIDTQYF.

This clonotype has a single count. The gene calls are TRBV5-5 and TRBJ1-1; D perhaps matches TRBD1 (5 bases). Per germline, CDR1 SGHKS and CDR2 YYEKEE (reference sequence). This CDR3 has 18 residues. Trimming left V 1 base short and J 2 bases short, with 21 bases between. The CDR3 sequence: CASSLSGAKVGTNTEAFF. CDR3 coding DNA: TGTGCCAGCAGCTTGAGCGGGGCAAAGGTGGGCACCAACACTGAAGCTTTCTTT.

DNA of the CDR3: TGTGCCAGCAGCTTCATAGCGGGAATGGAAGAGACCCAGTACTTC. Its protein is CASSFIAGMEETQYF. This chain connects TRBV11-2 to TRBJ2-5; the match to TRBD2 covers 8 bases. Germline CDR1 reads SGHAT; CDR2 reads FQNNGV. Losses at the gene ends were 3 bases for V and 3 bases for J; bases not matched to a gene: 6. The CDR3 contains 15 residues. Complete variable domain (other parts from reference TRBV11-2 and TRBJ2-5): EAGVAQSPRYKIIEKRQSVAFWCNPISGHATLYWYQQILGQGPKLLIQFQNNGVVDDSQLPKDRFSAERLKGVDSTLKIQPAKLEDSAVYLCASSFIAGMEETQYFGPGTRLLVL.

Only a few counts were recorded for this clonotype. V gene TRBV12-3 or TRBV12-4 combines with J gene TRBJ1-1; D is ambiguous. Trimming removed 6 bases from V and 4 bases from J, with 21 bases in between. CDR3 size: 16 residues. The CDR3 DNA reads TGTGCCAGCAGCCGCCCCGGATCGGGCTCGATCACTGAAGCTTTCTTT. Its protein is CASSRPGSGSITEAFF.

A few counts support this clonotype. The chain employs TRBV28 and TRBJ2-2; TRBD2 agrees at 7 bases. Germline CDR1 and CDR2: MDHEN and SYDVKM. With V trimmed by 3 bases and J by 4 bases, 5 bases remained unmatched. The CDR3 runs to 15 residues. CDR3: CASSLLTGGTGELFF. Here the CDR3 DNA reads TGTGCCAGCAGTTTGTTGACGGGAGGCACCGGGGAGCTGTTTTTT.

In its sample, this clonotype was seen many times. The V and J genes are TRBV7-2 and TRBJ1-1, with D perhaps TRBD1 (6 bases). The CDR3 extends over 13 amino acids. CDR1 is SGHTA, CDR2 FQGNSA, per germline. The germline V and J ends were trimmed by 6 bases and 3 bases, with 11 bases remaining between them. The CDR3 is CASSTGTYTEAFF. CDR3 sequence (DNA): TGTGCCAGCAGTACAGGGACCTACACTGAAGCTTTCTTT.

There are a few counts of this clonotype. The chain employs TRBV2 and TRBJ1-1, with 11 bases matching TRBD1. V gave up 7 bases and J gave up 7 bases; unmatched junction bases: 11. This CDR3 spans 15 amino acids. Germline assignment: CDR1 SNHLY and CDR2 FYNNEI. The CDR3 DNA sequence: TGTGCCAGCATCGGGGTGGACAGGGGGCCCAGTGAAGCTTTCTTT. It specifies CASIGVDRGPSEAFF. The variable domain in full, with the rest retrieved from reference TRBV2 and TRBJ1-1, is EPEVTQTPSHQVTQMGQEVILRCVPISNHLYFYWYRQILGQKVEFLVSFYNNEISEKSEIFDDQFSVERPDGSNFTLKIRSTKLEDSAMYFCASIGVDRGPSEAFFGQGTRLTVV.

This clonotype occurred a few times. The rearrangement joins TRBV27 to TRBJ2-5; D remains ambiguous. CDR3 length: 12 amino acids. Germline CDR1 MNHEY, CDR2 SMNVEV (reference sequence). The ends were cut back, 0 bases at V and 5 bases at J, with 4 bases in the middle. The DNA of the CDR3 is TGTGCCAGCAGTTTATCAGGGGAGACCCAGTACTTC. It yields the protein CASSLSGETQYF.

This clonotype was seen at least ten times. CDR3 bases: TGCAGCGTTGAAGACAGGGTCCGGGAAGAGACCCAGTACTTC. Protein product: CSVEDRVREETQYF. The V call is TRBV29-1, the J call TRBJ2-5; TRBD1 is a possible D gene (5 bases). Trimming removed 0 bases from V and 3 bases from J, with 11 bases in between. Germline loops: CDR1 SQVTM, CDR2 ANQGSEA. The CDR3 contains 14 residues.